These 30 T cell receptor beta chains were sequenced from one sample in a study of blood T cell repertoires in COVID-19. Measured with immunoSEQ multiplex PCR; TCRdb has only the in-frame clones, and not every one. The data contain about 210,000 clones, 81% of them singletons. The source material was PBMCs or T cells enriched from blood (not recorded which). Receptors were obtained from a woman between 50 and 59 years old with acute COVID-19.

The chain joins TRBV14 to TRBJ2-1, with D possibly matching TRBD1 (6 bases). CDR3 length equals 17 residues. The V end was cut by 4 bases, the J end by 0 bases, with 16 bases between. The germline CDR1 and CDR2 sequences are SGHDN and FVKESK. The CDR3 reads CASSRGHGEGSYNEQFF. DNA for the CDR3: TGTGCCAGCAGCCGGGGGCACGGAGAAGGCTCCTACAATGAGCAGTTCTTC.

The chain uses TRBV19 and TRBJ1-2; 11 nucleotides align to TRBD1. The CDR3 extends over 15 amino acids. With 5 bases clipped from V and 5 bases from J, the junction kept 7 bases outside the gene matches. Germline lookup yields CDR1 LNHDA and CDR2 SQIVND (reference sequence). This chain's CDR3 is CASSPGQGALYGYTF. As DNA, the CDR3 is TGTGCCAGTAGTCCAGGACAGGGGGCCCTGTATGGCTACACCTTC.

The chain employs TRBV11-2 and TRBJ1-1; D call uncertain. The CDR3 runs to 14 residues. CDR1 SGHAT and CDR2 FQNNGV come from the germline V gene. The V and J ends lost 1 base and 8 bases respectively, with 14 bases between them. CDR3 DNA: TGTGCCAGCAGCTTAGGCTGGGCGGGTTTAGAAGCTTTCTTT. Translating gives CASSLGWAGLEAFF.

The chain carries TRBV20-1 and TRBJ1-1, with unresolved D. The CDR3 length is 11 residues. Germline V gene sequence: CDR1 DFQATT, CDR2 SNEGSKA (reference sequence). V lost 6 bases to trimming and J lost 6 bases, with 11 bases between them. This chain's CDR3 is CSAVQWAEAFF. CDR3 nucleotide sequence: TGCAGTGCCGTACAGTGGGCTGAAGCTTTCTTT.

This clone is a singleton in its sample. This CDR3 is CASSFLRQSSGNTIYF. The CDR3 DNA follows: TGTGCCAGCAGTTTCCTCAGGCAGAGCTCTGGAAACACCATATATTTT. The chain couples TRBV6-2 or TRBV6-3 to TRBJ1-3; D unresolved. The V gene's germline CDR1 is MNHEY and CDR2 SVGEGT. Trimming stripped 4 bases from V and 0 bases from J, with 13 bases between. The length of the CDR3 is 16 residues.

The chain links TRBV6-5 to TRBJ2-7, with TRBD1 identical over 7 bases. This CDR3 region has 13 residues. J lost 4 bases, V lost 2 bases, and 2 bases had no gene match. Germline-derived CDR1 and CDR2 are MNHEY and SVGAGI. CDR3 protein: CASSYVQGYEQYF. The CDR3 bases are TGTGCCAGCAGTTACGTACAGGGGTACGAGCAGTACTTC.

The chain has TRBV6-5 and TRBJ2-7; TRBD2 is a possible D gene (5 bases). This CDR3 is 14 amino acids long. V was cut by 6 bases and J by 2 bases, with 14 bases left in between. CDR1 is MNHEY and CDR2 is SVGAGI in the germline V gene. The CDR3 coding sequence is TGTGCCAGCAGGCTAATCCGGGGAACCTACGAGCAGTACTTC. Translated: CASRLIRGTYEQYF.

The J gene is TRBJ2-1, the V gene TRBV7-9; 9 nucleotides match TRBD1. This CDR3 spans 14 amino acids. V shed 6 bases, J shed 3 bases, and the junction held 3 bases outside the gene matches. Germline CDR1 is SEHNR and CDR2 is FQNEAQ (reference sequence). The CDR3 reads CASRGQGDYNEQFF. CDR3 bases: TGTGCCAGCAGGGGACAGGGAGACTACAATGAGCAGTTCTTC.

The chain links TRBV29-1 to TRBJ2-7; TRBD2 matches 12 bases. The junction had 6 bases not matched to a gene; V was cut back by 7 bases and J by 2 bases. Germline V CDR1 and CDR2: SQVTM, ANQGSEA. This CDR3 region has 14 residues. CDR3 DNA: TGCAGCGCGACGACTAGCGGGAGTCCCTACGAGCAGTACTTC. This translates into CSATTSGSPYEQYF.

This clone was seen once. The rearrangement uses TRBV24-1 and TRBJ2-2; 13 bases line up with TRBD2. V lost 4 bases and J lost 6; bases outside the gene matches: 13. Germline CDR1 KGHDR, CDR2 SFDVKD. The CDR3 loop spans 19 amino acids. CDR3 sequence (DNA): TGTGCCACCAGTGACCCCGGGACTAGCGGGGCCAAAGGGCCCGGGGAGCTGTTTTTT. It encodes CATSDPGTSGAKGPGELFF.

The chain has TRBV7-2 and TRBJ2-5; D may be TRBD1 (6 bases). V gave up 5 bases and J gave up 4 bases, with 14 bases separating them. The CDR3 is 14 amino acids. In germline, CDR1 is SGHTA, CDR2 FQGNSA. The CDR3 DNA is TGTGCCAGCAGCCCACGGACAGTGGGAGAGACCCAGTACTTC. Protein: CASSPRTVGETQYF.

This clone was recorded only once. The chain joins TRBV19 to TRBJ1-5, with D tentatively TRBD1 (6 bases). Trimming removed 3 bases at V and 2 bases at J, with 17 bases between. The CDR3 extends over 17 amino acids. Germline V gene data show CDR1 as LNHDA and CDR2 as SQIVND (reference sequence). The CDR3 region has the DNA TGTGCCAGTAGTATGGGTCCAGGGGCGGGAGGCAATCAGCCCCAGCATTTT. It encodes CASSMGPGAGGNQPQHF.

J is TRBJ2-1 and V is TRBV5-1; 7 bases agree with TRBD1. The CDR3 has 16 residues. Germline lookup yields CDR1 SGHRS and CDR2 YFSETQ. V was pared by 4 bases and J by 4 bases, with 11 bases of the junction left unmatched. In DNA, the CDR3 is TGCGCCAGCAGCCCCTCCCAGGGGGACCCTTACAATGAGCAGTTCTTC. Its translation is CASSPSQGDPYNEQFF.

The V gene is TRBV7-2, the J gene TRBJ2-2; a weak D match, TRBD1 (5 bases). The CDR3 length is 14 residues. V gave up 5 bases and J gave up 7 bases, with 14 bases separating them. Germline values: CDR1 SGHTA, CDR2 FQGNSA. CDR3 nucleotides: TGTGCCAGCAGCCTCCTTGGCAGGGTCGGGGAGCTGTTTTTT. It encodes CASSLLGRVGELFF.

Worth noting for this clone: One end of the junction is discordant with germline, which a read error may explain. J is TRBJ2-1 and V is TRBV7-7, with a possible D match to TRBD2 (6 bases). The CDR3 runs 13 residues. Per the germline V gene, CDR1 is SSHAT and CDR2 is FNYEAQ (reference sequence). In nucleotides, the CDR3 is TGTGCTAGCAGCTTGGACTATTTAGATGAGCAGTTCTTC. This codes for CASSLDYLDEQFF.

In its sample, this clone was seen a few times. This chain uses TRBV2 with TRBJ1-2; D remains unclear. Germline CDR1 is SNHLY and CDR2 is FYNNEI. The CDR3 covers 13 residues. Trimming removed 6 bases from V and 5 bases from J, with 13 bases in between. The CDR3 DNA sequence: TGTGCCAGCAGAAGAGACATCTCTTATGGCTACACCTTC. This translates into CASRRDISYGYTF.

V gene TRBV7-2 combines with J gene TRBJ1-5; 7 bases map to TRBD1. V lost 5 bases, J lost 3 bases, and 4 bases stayed unmatched. This CDR3 region has 14 residues. Germline-derived CDR1 and CDR2 are SGHTA and FQGNSA. The CDR3 nucleotides are TGTGCCAGCAGCCCGGGACAGTACAATCAGCCCCAGCATTTT. Protein product: CASSPGQYNQPQHF.

This CDR3 reads CASTGYNEQFF. The CDR3 bases are TGTGCCAGCACGGGTTACAATGAGCAGTTCTTC. The chain links TRBV7-2 to TRBJ2-1, with D hard to call. The CDR3 covers 11 residues. The V and J ends lost 7 bases and 4 bases respectively, with 5 bases between them. From germline, CDR1 is SGHTA and CDR2 FQGNSA.

The rearrangement links TRBV7-2 to TRBJ1-2; D perhaps matches TRBD1 (6 bases). Trimming pared 10 bases from V and 8 bases from J, leaving 17 bases between. Germline V gene lookup returns CDR1 SGHTA and CDR2 FQGNSA. This CDR3 has 12 residues. CDR3 in amino acids: CATSNRVGGYTF. CDR3 DNA: TGTGCCACCTCCAACAGGGTAGGAGGCTACACCTTC. The variable domain in full, with the rest retrieved from reference TRBV7-2 and TRBJ1-2, is GAGVSQSPSNKVTEKGKDVELRCDPISGHTALYWYRQSLGQGLEFLIYFQGNSAPDKSGLPSDRFSAERTGGSVSTLTIQRTQQEDSAVYLCATSNRVGGYTFGSGTRLTVV.

J is TRBJ1-1 and V is TRBV28; a weak D match, TRBD1 (5 bases). Per germline, CDR1 MDHEN and CDR2 SYDVKM. V lost 2 bases and J lost 0, with 13 bases in between. The CDR3 has 16 residues. The CDR3 nucleotides are TGTGCCAGCAGTTTACGAAGGGGAAGGATGAACACTGAAGCTTTCTTT. It translates to CASSLRRGRMNTEAFF. The full variable domain, its missing parts supplied by reference TRBV28 and TRBJ1-1, is DVKVTQSSRYLVKRTGEKVFLECVQDMDHENMFWYRQDPGLGLRLIYFSYDVKMKEKGDIPEGYSVSREKKERFSLILESASTNQTSMYLCASSLRRGRMNTEAFFGQGTRLTVV.

The chain employs TRBV2 and TRBJ1-1; 8 nucleotides match TRBD1. Germline V gene lookup returns CDR1 SNHLY and CDR2 FYNNEI. J lost 0 bases, V lost 11 bases, and 14 bases had no gene match. The CDR3 consists of 16 residues. The CDR3 DNA sequence: TGTGCCGTACTAAGGACAGGGAAGGACATGAACACTGAAGCTTTCTTT. This gives the protein CAVLRTGKDMNTEAFF.

This clone was seen once. The same CDR3 arises from other DNA sequences in this sample as well. J is TRBJ1-1 and V is TRBV18; 7 positions match TRBD1. The V segment lost 6 bases and the J segment 6 bases; nucleotides outside the gene matches: 10. The CDR3 sequence is 14 residues long. Germline V gene data show CDR1 as KGHSH and CDR2 as LQKENI. The CDR3 spells CASSTDRVSPEAFF. CDR3 DNA: TGTGCCAGCTCGACCGACAGGGTAAGCCCTGAAGCTTTCTTT.

This clone was counted a single time. This chain uses TRBV9 with TRBJ1-5; maybe TRBD1 (5 bases). CDR3 length equals 14 residues. In germline, CDR1 is SGDLS, CDR2 YYNGEE. Trimming stripped 0 bases from V and 9 bases from J, with 13 bases between. The CDR3 nucleotides are TGTGCCAGCAGCGTAGATGGGAGGGGTCCGCCCCAGCATTTT. Protein product: CASSVDGRGPPQHF.

The CDR3 protein is CASSPWTGGGYTF. As DNA, the CDR3 is TGCGCCAGCAGCCCTTGGACAGGGGGAGGCTACACCTTC. The rearrangement links TRBV5-1 to TRBJ1-2, with 10 bases identical to TRBD1. Germline V lookup: CDR1 SGHRS, CDR2 YFSETQ. V lost 4 bases to trimming and J lost 8 bases; unmatched junction nucleotides: 5. The length of the CDR3 is 13 residues.

The DNA for the CDR3 is TGTGCCACCAGGAGGAATTTCGACACTGAAGCTTTCTTT. It encodes CATRRNFDTEAFF. V gene TRBV24-1 combines with J gene TRBJ1-1, with D unclear. This CDR3 spans 13 amino acids. V lost 7 bases and J lost 3, with 11 bases in between. Looked up from germline, CDR1 is KGHDR and CDR2 is SFDVKD.

The chain has TRBV5-5 and TRBJ1-1, with 7 bases matching TRBD1. Germline trimming cut 4 bases from V and 1 base from J; bases unmatched to any gene: 4. Germline assignment: CDR1 SGHKS and CDR2 YYEKEE (reference sequence). The CDR3 loop spans 14 amino acids. CDR3 DNA: TGTGCCAGCAGCCCGGACAGGCCGAACACTGAAGCTTTCTTT. It encodes CASSPDRPNTEAFF. The full variable domain, rest sourced from reference TRBV5-5 and TRBJ1-1, is DAGVTQSPTHLIKTRGQQVTLRCSPISGHKSVSWYQQVLGQGPQFIFQYYEKEERGRGNFPDRFSARQFPNYSSELNVNALLLGDSALYLCASSPDRPNTEAFFGQGTRLTVV.

The chain recombines TRBV28 with TRBJ1-4; D not resolved. Germline V gene data show CDR1 as MDHEN and CDR2 as SYDVKM. The CDR3 contains 12 residues. Trimming shortened V by 6 bases and J by 7 bases, and 9 bases separated the two germline ends. CDR3 loop: CASRRGAEKLFF. The CDR3 DNA sequence: TGTGCCAGCAGGCGAGGAGCTGAAAAACTGTTTTTT.

The chain uses TRBV6-5 and TRBJ1-2; 9 positions match TRBD1. Germline trimming cut 2 bases from V and 5 bases from J; bases unmatched to any gene: 3. The germline gives CDR1 MNHEY, CDR2 SVGAGI. There are 14 residues in the CDR3. The CDR3 DNA reads as TGTGCCAGCAGTTACGAACAGGGGGCTTATGGCTACACCTTC. Translating it yields CASSYEQGAYGYTF.

This clone was seen more than once but under ten times. V and J are TRBV12-3 or TRBV12-4 and TRBJ1-1; 8 bases are a match to TRBD1. After removal of 6 bases from V and 10 bases from J, the junction contained 7 bases not matched to a gene. The CDR3 totals 12 residues. CDR3 DNA sequence: TGTGCCAGCAGCCCGGACAGGGTGGGAGCTTTCTTT. Residues: CASSPDRVGAFF.

The CDR3 region is CASSYNRVAEGNTIYF. CDR3 nucleotide sequence: TGCGCCAGCAGCTACAACAGGGTAGCAGAAGGAAACACCATATATTTT. The V gene is TRBV5-1, the J gene TRBJ1-3, with D possibly TRBD1 on 6 matching bases. Trimming removed 3 bases from V and 4 bases from J, with 17 bases in between. This CDR3 is 16 amino acids long. CDR1 and CDR2 from the germline V gene are SGHRS and YFSETQ.